The 30 T cell receptor beta chains below come from one sample, sequenced in a study of cytomegalovirus exposure and HLA in healthy donors. The PCR used 60 Vbeta and 13 Jbeta primers. Here immunoSEQ multiplex PCR was the method, and the copy in TCRdb shows in-frame clones only, minus some. The sample shows some 180,000 clones, around four fifths of them seen only once. The sequenced sample was PBMCs. The receptors stem from a woman aged 55 to 70 in good health and CMV-seropositive.

This chain links TRBV25-1 with TRBJ2-7; D not resolved. Per germline, CDR1 MGHDK and CDR2 SYGVNS. V was shortened by 3 bases and J by 6 bases, with 9 bases between the two germline ends. This CDR3 comprises 12 residues. The CDR3 bases are TGTGCCAGCAGTGATAGTCTCGTCGAGCAGTACTTC. It translates to CASSDSLVEQYF.

This clone has just one count. The V call is TRBV2, the J call TRBJ2-7, with D perhaps matching TRBD1 (6 bases). The germline gives CDR1 SNHLY, CDR2 FYNNEI. The CDR3 is 14 amino acids. The V and J ends lost 7 bases and 6 bases respectively, with 19 bases between them. In DNA form, the CDR3 reads TGTGCCAGCAACCGGGACACCTCTGGTGGCGAGCAGTACTTC. It specifies CASNRDTSGGEQYF.

The V call is TRBV19, the J call TRBJ1-2, with TRBD1 as a possible D gene (6 bases). Germline CDR1 reads LNHDA; CDR2 reads SQIVND (reference sequence). The CDR3 consists of 14 residues. The V end was cut by 3 bases, the J end by 8 bases, with 16 bases between. The CDR3 region is CASSIRTVYLGYTF. As DNA, the CDR3 is TGTGCCAGTAGTATTCGGACAGTGTACTTAGGCTACACCTTC. The full variable domain, in which reference TRBV19 and TRBJ1-2 provide the parts outside the CDR3, is DGGITQSPKYLFRKEGQNVTLSCEQNLNHDAMYWYRQDPGQGLRLIYYSQIVNDFQKGDIAEGYSVSREKKESFPLTVTSAQKNPTAFYLCASSIRTVYLGYTFGSGTRLTVV.

Only a few counts were recorded for this clone. The chain links TRBV10-3 to TRBJ1-1; possible D gene TRBD1, 5 bases. Trimming left V 3 bases short and J 1 base short, with 6 bases between. The CDR3 covers 13 residues. Germline V gene lookup returns CDR1 ENHRY and CDR2 SYGVKD. This CDR3 reads CAISEQENTEAFF. CDR3 bases: TGTGCCATCAGTGAACAGGAGAACACTGAAGCTTTCTTT.

V gene TRBV10-3 combines with J gene TRBJ2-5, with no clear D. Trimming removed 6 bases from V and 5 bases from J, with 16 bases in between. CDR3 length: 14 residues. Germline lookup yields CDR1 ENHRY and CDR2 SYGVKD. CDR3 sequence: CAIRGDPVRETQYF. The CDR3 region has the DNA TGTGCCATCAGGGGTGACCCTGTCAGGGAGACCCAGTACTTC.

The chain joins TRBV18 to TRBJ2-5, with TRBD2 matching 9 bases. The length of the CDR3 is 14 residues. Looked up from germline, CDR1 is KGHSH and CDR2 is LQKENI. Germline trimming cut 0 bases from V and 4 bases from J; bases unmatched to any gene: 0. Here the CDR3 DNA reads TGTGCCAGCTCACCACCGGGACTAGCAGAGACCCAGTACTTC. Protein: CASSPPGLAETQYF.

CDR3 nucleotides: TGTGCCAGCAGCTACGTTGGGCGCTACTACGAGCAGTACTTC. Amino acid sequence: CASSYVGRYYEQYF. V and J are TRBV5-5 and TRBJ2-7; D unresolved. Germline V lookup: CDR1 SGHKS, CDR2 YYEKEE (reference sequence). V lost 3 bases and J 3 bases, leaving 13 bases between the germline ends. The CDR3 sequence is 14 residues long.

The rearrangement links TRBV15 to TRBJ2-7; 10 bases map to TRBD2. Germline V lookup: CDR1 LNHNV, CDR2 YYDKDF (reference sequence). The CDR3 extends over 17 amino acids. V was clipped by 4 bases and J by 7 bases; unmatched bases: 16. The CDR3 DNA is TGTGCCACCAGCAAGGGTCCAGCGGGAGGGTGGGTTGGGGAGCAGTACTTC. As protein: CATSKGPAGGWVGEQYF.

V gene TRBV11-2 combines with J gene TRBJ2-1; 9 nucleotides match TRBD2. V lost 6 bases to trimming and J lost 0 bases; unmatched junction nucleotides: 3. Germline V gene lookup returns CDR1 SGHAT and CDR2 FQNNGV. CDR3 length: 15 residues. CDR3: CASRKREDSYNEQFF. The CDR3 DNA sequence: TGTGCCAGCAGAAAGCGGGAGGACTCCTACAATGAGCAGTTCTTC.

The chain links TRBV7-2 to TRBJ1-5; 7 bases are shared with TRBD1. J was trimmed by 7 bases and V by 9 bases; bases with no gene match: 9. CDR1 SGHTA and CDR2 FQGNSA come from the germline V gene. This CDR3 has 13 residues. This CDR3 is CASSKDREQPQHF. The CDR3 DNA follows: TGTGCCAGTTCAAAAGACAGGGAACAGCCCCAGCATTTT.

This clone was seen a single time. At one end the junction does not follow the germline gene, possibly because of a read error. This chain connects TRBV7-7 to TRBJ2-1, with 9 nucleotides matching TRBD2. Germline V gene sequence: CDR1 SSHAT, CDR2 FNYEAQ (reference sequence). The CDR3 has 14 amino acids. The CDR3 nucleotides are TGTGCTAGCAGCTTAGCGGGAGCCTACAATGAGCAGTTCTTC. Its translation is CASSLAGAYNEQFF.

This CDR3 is CASSTGQRRETQYF. Written as DNA, the CDR3 is TGTGCCAGCTCAACGGGACAGCGACGGGAGACCCAGTACTTC. The chain recombines TRBV18 with TRBJ2-5; 7 bases align to TRBD1. Germline V gives CDR1 KGHSH, CDR2 LQKENI. The CDR3 loop spans 14 amino acids. The V and J ends lost 5 bases and 5 bases, in that order; junction bases with no gene match: 8. Drawing the rest from reference TRBV18 and TRBJ2-5, the complete variable domain is NAGVMQNPRHLVRRRGQEARLRCSPMKGHSHVYWYRQLPEEGLKFMVYLQKENIIDESGMPKERFSAEFPKEGPSILRIQQVVRGDSAAYFCASSTGQRRETQYFGPGTRLLVL.

The V gene is TRBV28, the J gene TRBJ1-3, with D possibly being TRBD1 (6 bases). The germline gives CDR1 MDHEN, CDR2 SYDVKM. Trimming took off 7 bases at V and 2 bases at J, with 15 bases between the two ends. The CDR3 has 15 amino acids. The CDR3 reads CASTPPQGPGNTIYF. The CDR3 coding sequence is TGTGCCAGCACCCCACCACAGGGCCCTGGAAACACCATATATTTT.

The chain carries TRBV28 and TRBJ1-2; D is possibly TRBD1 (5 bases). CDR1 is MDHEN and CDR2 is SYDVKM in the germline V gene. The germline V and J ends were trimmed by 4 bases and 1 base, with 10 bases remaining between them. This CDR3 region has 14 residues. The DNA for the CDR3 is TGTGCCAGCAGTTACGACAGTGATAACTATGGCTACACCTTC. Its translation: CASSYDSDNYGYTF.

The chain employs TRBV7-8 and TRBJ1-4, with TRBD1 matching over 12 bases. V lost 1 base to trimming and J lost 0 bases; unmatched junction nucleotides: 3. The CDR3 is made up of 18 amino acids. In germline, CDR1 is SGHVS, CDR2 FQNEAQ. CDR3 DNA: TGTGCCAGCAGCTTAGGGGACAGGGGGCCCGCAACTAATGAAAAACTGTTTTTT. Encoded protein: CASSLGDRGPATNEKLFF.

V and J are TRBV27 and TRBJ2-7; a possible D gene is TRBD1 (6 bases). Trimming removed 4 bases from V and 1 base from J, with 11 bases in between. Looked up from germline, CDR1 is MNHEY and CDR2 is SMNVEV (reference sequence). The CDR3 is made up of 14 amino acids. This CDR3 is CASSWEQGSYEQYF. The CDR3 nucleotides read TGTGCCAGCAGTTGGGAACAGGGTTCCTACGAGCAGTACTTC.

The CDR3: CASGRGAGGPGETQYF. The CDR3 DNA follows: TGTGCTAGTGGTCGAGGTGCGGGAGGGCCGGGGGAGACCCAGTACTTC. The chain combines TRBV12-5 with TRBJ2-5, with TRBD2 matching over 9 bases. The trim removed 5 bases at V and 5 bases at J, leaving 12 bases unmatched. The CDR3 extends over 16 amino acids. Germline values: CDR1 LGHNT, CDR2 FRNRAP.

This clone showed up just once. This chain joins TRBV9 and TRBJ2-3; maybe TRBD1 (5 bases). The CDR3 covers 16 residues. V lost 0 bases and J lost 7, with 18 bases in between. CDR1 and CDR2 (germline): SGDLS, YYNGEE. The CDR3 reads CASSVEGYAVVNTQYF. The CDR3, as DNA: TGTGCCAGCAGCGTAGAGGGGTACGCGGTCGTTAATACGCAGTATTTT.

The V gene is TRBV4-2, the J gene TRBJ2-7; a possible D gene is TRBD1 (5 bases). V was pared by 3 bases and J by 0 bases, with 9 bases between. Germline-derived CDR1 and CDR2 are LGHNA and YNFKEQ. The CDR3 has 14 residues. CDR3 in amino acids: CASSQDTDSYEQYF. In DNA, the CDR3 is TGTGCCAGCAGCCAGGACACCGACTCCTACGAGCAGTACTTC.

This clone occurred once. The J gene is TRBJ2-7, the V gene TRBV18, with D hard to call. The CDR3 extends over 11 amino acids. From germline, CDR1 is KGHSH and CDR2 LQKENI. Trimming removed 3 bases at V and 3 bases at J, with 3 bases between. The CDR3 DNA sequence: TGTGCCAGCTCACCCAACTACGAGCAGTACTTC. It encodes CASSPNYEQYF.

With respect to this clone: A junction end diverges from the germline sequence, so it may reflect a read error. The chain combines TRBV5-1 with TRBJ2-4, with D perhaps TRBD2 (5 bases). The CDR3 covers 14 residues. From germline, CDR1 is SGHRS and CDR2 YFSETQ. The CDR3 coding sequence is TGCGCCAGCAGCTTGGGTGCGTGGGAGAACAGTCAGTACTTC. Translating gives CASSLGAWENSQYF.

This clone was recorded once. J is TRBJ2-1 and V is TRBV7-8, with TRBD2 as a possible D gene (6 bases). Between the trimmed V and J ends, which lost 0 bases and 3 bases, there was a span of 15 bases. Germline assignment: CDR1 SGHVS and CDR2 FQNEAQ. The CDR3 consists of 17 residues. The CDR3 DNA reads as TGTGCCAGCAGCTTAGCGAGAATTGGCGGGGACTACAATGAGCAGTTCTTC. This gives the protein CASSLARIGGDYNEQFF.

The chain links TRBV27 to TRBJ1-1; 8 bases are a match to TRBD1. With V trimmed by 0 bases and J by 11 bases, 5 bases remained unmatched. CDR1 MNHEY and CDR2 SMNVEV come from the germline V gene (reference sequence). The CDR3 extends over 13 amino acids. The CDR3 region is CASSLSWTGTAFF. CDR3 nucleotide sequence: TGTGCCAGCAGTTTATCCTGGACAGGGACCGCTTTCTTT.

The rearrangement uses TRBV4-1 and TRBJ2-3, with TRBD2 as a possible D gene (5 bases). V was pared by 1 base and J by 11 bases, with 10 bases between. CDR3 size: 12 residues. Germline CDR1 reads MGHRA; CDR2 reads YSYEKL. The CDR3 nucleotides are TGCGCCAGCAGCCAAGCAGCTGCGGGGCAGTATTTT. Encoded protein: CASSQAAAGQYF.

Points on this clone: The junction departs from the called germline gene at one end, perhaps through a read error. The V gene is TRBV27, the J gene TRBJ1-2; the match to TRBD1 covers 7 bases. The CDR3 is 14 amino acids. Germline values: CDR1 MNHEY, CDR2 SMNVEV (reference sequence). CDR3 coding DNA: TGTGCCAGCAGTCTATCCATGACAGGGCTTGGCTACACCTTC. It yields the protein CASSLSMTGLGYTF.

This clone was observed a handful of times. This chain joins TRBV2 and TRBJ2-7, with D maybe TRBD1 (6 bases). Per germline, CDR1 SNHLY and CDR2 FYNNEI. The ends were cut back, 8 bases at V and 3 bases at J, with 17 bases in the middle. The CDR3 has 14 amino acids. The CDR3 is CASQGPGQIYEQYF. DNA for the CDR3: TGTGCCAGCCAAGGACCCGGACAGATCTACGAGCAGTACTTC. The full variable domain, in which reference TRBV2 and TRBJ2-7 provide the parts outside the CDR3, is EPEVTQTPSHQVTQMGQEVILRCVPISNHLYFYWYRQILGQKVEFLVSFYNNEISEKSEIFDDQFSVERPDGSNFTLKIRSTKLEDSAMYFCASQGPGQIYEQYFGPGTRLTVT.

This clone showed up just once. The chain links TRBV30 to TRBJ2-7; 8 bases match TRBD1. V dropped 3 bases and J dropped 5; count of bases not matched to a gene: 6. Germline loops: CDR1 GTSNPN, CDR2 SVGIG (reference sequence). The CDR3 is made up of 13 amino acids. DNA of the CDR3: TGTGCCTGGAGCAGGACAGGGAATGACGAGCAGTACTTC. Its protein product is CAWSRTGNDEQYF.

The chain has TRBV19 and TRBJ2-3, with 8 bases aligning to TRBD1. V gave up 4 bases and J gave up 2 bases; unmatched junction bases: 2. This CDR3 is built from 14 residues. CDR1 and CDR2 from the germline V gene are LNHDA and SQIVND (reference sequence). CDR3 protein: CASSKDRVTDTQYF. The CDR3 region has the DNA TGTGCCAGTAGTAAGGACAGGGTCACAGATACGCAGTATTTT.

This chain's CDR3 is CASSVGSSMGGYGYTF. In DNA form, the CDR3 reads TGTGCCAGCAGCGTAGGGTCCTCCATGGGGGGCTATGGCTACACCTTC. The gene calls are TRBV9 and TRBJ1-2, with D perhaps matching TRBD1 (5 bases). Germline V CDR1 and CDR2: SGDLS, YYNGEE. The V end lost 0 bases, the J end lost 4 bases, and 16 bases lay between the germline ends. The CDR3 runs 16 residues.

The chain recombines TRBV5-1 with TRBJ2-1; 12 positions match TRBD2. V shed 5 bases, J shed 6 bases, and the junction held 6 bases outside the gene matches. Looked up from germline, CDR1 is SGHRS and CDR2 is YFSETQ. The CDR3 covers 15 residues. The CDR3 DNA follows: TGCGCCAGCAGGGCGGGACTAGCGGGCATCAATGAGCAGTTCTTC. Residues: CASRAGLAGINEQFF.